Listed here are 23 T cell receptor beta chains from one sample, sequenced in a study of cytomegalovirus exposure and HLA in healthy donors. In the PCR, 60 Vbeta and 13 Jbeta primers were used. Profiling relied on immunoSEQ multiplex PCR, and the TCRdb table lists in-frame clones only, not all of them. The sample holds about 140,000 clones, approximately 80% seen once. Sequenced material: PBMCs. These receptors all come from a man aged 40-55 years in good health and CMV-seronegative.

Only a few counts were recorded for this clone. This is likely a read error, given that the CDR3 carries no conserved phenylalanine or tryptophan at its end. The DNA is omitted, as the CDR3 cannot be located on it reliably, and the CDR3 follows TCRdb's listing. The genes are TRBV10-3 and TRBJ2-7; the D call of TRBD1 is as the table states it, not checked on the DNA. The CDR3 length is 12 residues, termini included. Germline assignment: CDR1 ENHRY and CDR2 SYGVKD. The CDR3 here is CAISERDRTPLL.

V usage is TRBV13 and J usage is TRBJ2-2; 13 positions agree with TRBD2. The CDR3 runs to 18 residues. Losses at the gene ends were 4 bases for V and 4 bases for J; bases not matched to a gene: 9. The V gene's germline CDR1 is PRHDT and CDR2 FYEKMQ (reference sequence). The CDR3 nucleotides read TGTGCCAGCAGCTCCAAGACTAGCGGGGGGACTTTCACCGGGGAGCTGTTTTTT. It is translated as CASSSKTSGGTFTGELFF.

V usage is TRBV11-2 and J usage is TRBJ2-2; 10 bases map to TRBD2. Germline V gene data show CDR1 as SGHAT and CDR2 as FQNNGV. This CDR3 has 16 residues. With 1 base clipped from V and 6 bases from J, the junction kept 5 bases outside the gene matches. This CDR3 reads CASSLGAGGPAGELFF. The CDR3 coding sequence is TGTGCCAGCAGCTTAGGAGCGGGGGGGCCGGCCGGGGAGCTGTTTTTT.

The chain employs TRBV28 and TRBJ1-4; 9 positions match TRBD1. Germline CDR1 is MDHEN and CDR2 is SYDVKM. The CDR3 contains 16 residues. After removal of 5 bases from V and 8 bases from J, the junction contained 12 bases not matched to a gene. CDR3 nucleotides: TGTGCCAGCAGTCCCGCACAGGGGGCGACTTTCGAAAAACTGTTTTTT. It is translated as CASSPAQGATFEKLFF.

The chain is built from TRBV19 and TRBJ1-5; D perhaps matches TRBD1 (5 bases). The ends were cut back, 6 bases at V and 6 bases at J, with 21 bases in the middle. The CDR3 runs to 16 residues. Germline CDR1 is LNHDA and CDR2 is SQIVND (reference sequence). The CDR3 is CASRVLGQVGSQPQHF. In DNA form, the CDR3 reads TGTGCCAGTAGGGTATTGGGGCAGGTCGGGAGTCAGCCCCAGCATTTT.

This clone was recorded once. The rearrangement links TRBV7-2 to TRBJ2-5; D call uncertain. The CDR3 is made up of 15 amino acids. The ends were cut back, 2 bases at V and 1 base at J, with 11 bases in the middle. Germline V gene data show CDR1 as SGHTA and CDR2 as FQGNSA. Here the CDR3 DNA reads TGTGCCAGCAGCTTAATTTGGCCTTTCCAAGAGACCCAGTACTTC. It specifies CASSLIWPFQETQYF.

The rearrangement links TRBV5-4 to TRBJ1-3; maybe TRBD1 (6 bases). V shed 2 bases and J shed 2 bases, with 11 bases lying between them. Germline lookup yields CDR1 SGHNT and CDR2 YYREEE (reference sequence). The length of the CDR3 is 15 residues. CDR3 coding DNA: TGTGCCAGCAGCTTAGGGAGGGGGGCTGGAAACACCATATATTTT. Its protein product is CASSLGRGAGNTIYF.

V is TRBV27 and J is TRBJ2-3, with D tentatively TRBD2 (7 bases). This CDR3 contains 20 residues. Trimming removed 1 base from V and 1 base from J, with 24 bases in between. Germline V gene lookup returns CDR1 MNHEY and CDR2 SMNVEV (reference sequence). The CDR3 sequence is CASSLLGGVGGPSRTDTQYF. DNA of the CDR3: TGTGCCAGCAGTTTATTAGGGGGGGTGGGTGGACCCTCGCGCACAGATACGCAGTATTTT.

This clone was detected a few times. The V call is TRBV30, the J call TRBJ1-1, with TRBD1 matching 8 bases. Germline CDR1 and CDR2: GTSNPN and SVGIG (reference sequence). J gave up 4 bases and V 4 bases, and 17 bases lay outside the gene matches. This CDR3 spans 17 amino acids. In nucleotides, the CDR3 is TGTGCCTGGACCCGTGGGGCAGGGGGCAGAAGGGGCACTGAAGCTTTCTTT. Its protein is CAWTRGAGGRRGTEAFF.

J is TRBJ2-3 and V is TRBV5-8; TRBD1 might be the D (5 bases). Germline lookup yields CDR1 SGHTS and CDR2 YDEGEE. The CDR3 sequence is 15 residues long. V was shortened by 2 bases and J by 5 bases, with 15 bases between the two germline ends. This CDR3 reads CASSFHRTVGDTQYF. CDR3 in DNA: TGTGCCAGCAGCTTCCACAGGACCGTCGGAGATACGCAGTATTTT.

This rearrangement joins TRBV6-1 to TRBJ1-6; TRBD1 matches at 9 bases. V trimming: 7 bases; J trimming: 8 bases; junction bases outside the gene matches: 3. CDR3 length: 13 residues. Germline CDR1 and CDR2: MNHNS and SASEGT. The CDR3 nucleotides read TGTGCCAGCATCGGGACAGGGTATTCACCCCTCCACTTT. It encodes CASIGTGYSPLHF.

The rearrangement links TRBV30 to TRBJ2-7; D possibly corresponds to TRBD2 (5 bases). Germline loops: CDR1 GTSNPN, CDR2 SVGIG (reference sequence). The CDR3 has 13 amino acids. Trimming removed 0 bases at V and 3 bases at J, with 9 bases between. The CDR3 is CAWSVERVYEQYF. CDR3 nucleotides: TGTGCCTGGAGTGTTGAGAGGGTCTACGAGCAGTACTTC.

The rearrangement joins TRBV14 to TRBJ1-2; D may be TRBD1 (6 bases). Looked up from germline, CDR1 is SGHDN and CDR2 is FVKESK. V lost 1 base and J 3 bases, leaving 18 bases between the germline ends. The CDR3 is 17 residues long. CDR3 nucleotides: TGTGCCAGCAGCCAAGTAATGGGTCAGGGGCCTTACTATGGCTACACCTTC. Encoded protein: CASSQVMGQGPYYGYTF.

The chain uses TRBV10-3 and TRBJ2-5; maybe TRBD1 (6 bases). V was trimmed by 3 bases and J by 1 base, leaving 12 bases between them. Germline V gene sequence: CDR1 ENHRY, CDR2 SYGVKD. This CDR3 has 15 residues. The CDR3 spells CAISDSTGPQETQYF. CDR3 nucleotide sequence: TGTGCCATCAGTGACTCGACAGGCCCCCAAGAGACCCAGTACTTC.

The V gene is TRBV4-1, the J gene TRBJ1-1; D remains unclear. This CDR3 contains 18 residues. Germline V gene lookup returns CDR1 MGHRA and CDR2 YSYEKL. V gave up 0 bases and J gave up 1 base, with 18 bases separating them. The CDR3 sequence: CASSQEPRITAGNTEAFF. CDR3 DNA: TGCGCCAGCAGCCAAGAGCCTCGTATTACGGCGGGGAACACTGAAGCTTTCTTT.

This chain links TRBV19 with TRBJ2-3; the match to TRBD2 covers 15 bases. The CDR3 is 21 residues long. The V segment lost 1 base and the J segment 7 bases; nucleotides outside the gene matches: 18. Germline-derived CDR1 and CDR2 are LNHDA and SQIVND (reference sequence). This CDR3 reads CASSIGRTSGRANVGINTQYF. The CDR3 DNA reads TGTGCCAGTAGTATAGGGAGGACTAGCGGGAGGGCCAATGTTGGAATTAATACGCAGTATTTT.

The gene calls are TRBV28 and TRBJ1-1; D possibly corresponds to TRBD1 (5 bases). Trimming stripped 8 bases from V and 7 bases from J, with 11 bases between. This CDR3 is 11 amino acids long. Germline V CDR1 and CDR2: MDHEN, SYDVKM. The CDR3 DNA sequence: TGTGCCAGCGCCGAAGGGGATGAAGCTTTCTTT. It codes for CASAEGDEAFF.

The sample holds a few counts of this clone. An end of the junction differs from the germline gene, which may be a read error. The genes are TRBV7-9 and TRBJ2-5; 10 nucleotides agree with TRBD1. This CDR3 contains 17 residues. Per germline, CDR1 SEHNR and CDR2 FQNEAQ (reference sequence). The CDR3 sequence: CSSSSIATGGVGKTQYF. CDR3 sequence (DNA): TGTTCCAGCAGCTCCATTGCGACAGGGGGCGTGGGTAAGACCCAGTACTTC.

V is TRBV5-1 and J is TRBJ2-5, with 7 bases that match TRBD1. Germline V gene sequence: CDR1 SGHRS, CDR2 YFSETQ. This CDR3 comprises 14 residues. The trim removed 5 bases at V and 4 bases at J, leaving 8 bases unmatched. CDR3 nucleotides: TGCGCCAGCAGGATCTCGACAGGGACAGAGACCCAGTACTTC. Translated, it gives CASRISTGTETQYF.

J is TRBJ1-2 and V is TRBV5-8, with TRBD1 matching 8 bases. J was trimmed by 4 bases and V by 3 bases; bases with no gene match: 5. The CDR3 contains 14 residues. Germline V lookup: CDR1 SGHTS, CDR2 YDEGEE. The CDR3, as DNA: TGTGCCAGCAGCTCGGGACAGGTCCCCTATGGCTACACCTTC. Protein sequence: CASSSGQVPYGYTF.

V gene TRBV29-1 combines with J gene TRBJ2-1, with 11 bases that match TRBD2. CDR1 is SQVTM, CDR2 ANQGSEA, per germline. This CDR3 spans 15 amino acids. Trimming cost V 5 bases and J 4 bases; bases outside gene matches: 7. CDR3 sequence reads: CSVLFGTSGYNEQFF. CDR3 DNA: TGCAGCGTTCTTTTTGGGACTAGCGGTTACAATGAGCAGTTCTTC.

The rearrangement uses TRBV4-1 and TRBJ2-2; 8 nucleotides agree with TRBD1. Germline lookup yields CDR1 MGHRA and CDR2 YSYEKL. This CDR3 has 17 residues. The J segment lost 5 bases and the V segment lost 4 bases, leaving 12 bases of the junction unmatched. CDR3 nucleotide sequence: TGCGCCAGCAGCCTCTGGCCCCCGCAGGGGGCAACCGGGGAGCTGTTTTTT. Amino acid sequence: CASSLWPPQGATGELFF.

This rearrangement joins TRBV28 to TRBJ1-5; possible D gene TRBD1, 6 bases. The CDR3 loop spans 14 amino acids. The V gene's germline CDR1 is MDHEN and CDR2 SYDVKM. V was cut by 2 bases and J by 7 bases, with 12 bases left in between. The CDR3 reads CASSLIRGEQPQHF. The CDR3 bases are TGTGCCAGCAGTTTAATCAGGGGCGAGCAGCCCCAGCATTTT.